This TCR beta chain came from a study of blood T cell repertoires in COVID-19. Across the study: Italy, Spain and the United States were the sources of the convalescent and acute COVID-19 samples. PBMCs, B-cell-depleted T cells, or T cells were the source of the cDNA or gDNA that made up the material.

How the authors handled the data: Amplifying reference gene primers gave estimates of nucleated cell counts. Assay: immunoSEQ multiplex PCR; the TCRdb copy retains only in-frame clones and omits some. V, J and clone size derive from that table, while D and trimming were established from the DNA sequence. This sample has roughly 36,000 clones, with over 70% found just once. V was pared by 2 bases and J by 5 bases, with 5 bases of the junction left unmatched. This CDR3 comprises 16 residues. Germline V gene lookup returns CDR1 LGHNA and CDR2 YSLEER. V gene TRBV4-3 combines with J gene TRBJ2-1; 11 bases match TRBD2. The sample consisted of peripheral blood. The TCR sequence derives from an elderly man with active COVID-19. CDR3 region: CASSQIAGGPNNEQFF. The DNA of the CDR3 is TGCGCCAGCAGCCAAATAGCGGGAGGGCCTAACAATGAGCAGTTCTTC.